A single sample is the source of the 12 T cell receptor beta chains below, sequenced in a study of OX40 agonist ivuxolimab in advanced cancers. The receptor library was made with the immunoSEQ multiplex PCR assay. The table comes from immuneACCESS by way of TCRdb, which keeps in-frame sequences with V and J called. Part of the clones is missing from these tables; in studies checked, under half for an unresolved V gene and the rest for unknown reasons. This sample comprises 9,500 to 10,000 clones, 66% of them detected only once. The leading ten clones occupy 20% to 30% of the sample. The sequencing here drew on CD4+ or CD8+ T cells sorted from blood, taken in a trial of the OX40 agonist ivuxolimab. These TCRs come from an adult with an advanced solid tumor such as melanoma, head and neck, liver or kidney cancer.

The chain links TRBV28 to TRBJ2-5; a possible D gene is TRBD1 (5 bases). CDR3 length: 15 amino acids. Trimming stripped 7 bases from V and 0 bases from J, with 15 bases between. CDR1 is MDHEN and CDR2 is SYDVKM in the germline V gene. Here the CDR3 DNA reads TGTGCCAGCACCCTGGGAAGGGGCAACCAAGAGACCCAGTACTTC. It is translated as CASTLGRGNQETQYF.

This rearrangement joins TRBV19 to TRBJ2-1; no firm D call. Per the germline V gene, CDR1 is LNHDA and CDR2 is SQIVND (reference sequence). This CDR3 contains 13 residues. With 3 bases removed from V and 7 bases from J, the gap between germline ends came to 10 bases. CDR3 sequence reads: CASSISVQNEQFF. The CDR3 nucleotides are TGTGCCAGTAGTATTAGTGTCCAGAATGAGCAGTTCTTC.

This clone was found a few times. The chain couples TRBV6-5 to TRBJ1-6; no firm D call. In germline, CDR1 is MNHEY, CDR2 SVGAGI. Trimming cost V 4 bases and J 11 bases, with 15 bases left between them. The CDR3 spans 14 residues. The CDR3 here is CASSSGGNEAPLHF. The CDR3, as DNA: TGTGCCAGCAGTTCTGGAGGGAACGAGGCACCCCTCCACTTT.

V gene TRBV27 combines with J gene TRBJ1-5; D unclear. CDR3 length: 14 residues. V lost 6 bases, J lost 2 bases, and 11 bases lay in between. In germline, CDR1 is MNHEY, CDR2 SMNVEV (reference sequence). CDR3 in amino acids: CASSPISGNQPQHF. In DNA, the CDR3 is TGTGCCAGCAGCCCGATAAGCGGCAATCAGCCCCAGCATTTT.

The chain uses TRBV27 and TRBJ2-1; 8 nucleotides agree with TRBD2. V lost 0 bases, J lost 8 bases, and 3 bases stayed unmatched. This CDR3 contains 14 residues. Per the germline V gene, CDR1 is MNHEY and CDR2 is SMNVEV (reference sequence). In nucleotides, the CDR3 is TGTGCCAGCAGTTTATCCCCGGGAGGGTATGAGCAGTTCTTC. It is translated as CASSLSPGGYEQFF.

This CDR3 is CASSSGGGGAHEQFF. DNA for the CDR3: TGTGCCAGCAGCTCGGGTGGCGGGGGGGCCCATGAGCAGTTCTTC. The chain joins TRBV13 to TRBJ2-1, with 9 bases matching TRBD2. This CDR3 spans 15 amino acids. CDR1 PRHDT and CDR2 FYEKMQ come from the germline V gene (reference sequence). J was trimmed by 8 bases and V by 4 bases; bases with no gene match: 9.

This sequence joins TRBV11-2 and TRBJ2-7; TRBD2 agrees at 8 bases. Per germline, CDR1 SGHAT and CDR2 FQNNGV. V shed 0 bases, J shed 2 bases, and the junction held 3 bases outside the gene matches. The CDR3 totals 15 residues. The CDR3 spells CASSLDRGGAYEQYF. The CDR3 nucleotides read TGTGCCAGCAGCTTAGATCGGGGGGGTGCCTACGAGCAGTACTTC.

This clone showed up just a few times. The chain employs TRBV15 and TRBJ2-1; TRBD1 might be the D (6 bases). The germline CDR1 and CDR2 sequences are LNHNV and YYDKDF (reference sequence). The CDR3 loop spans 13 amino acids. V dropped 8 bases and J dropped 2 bases, with 10 bases sitting between them. Written as DNA, the CDR3 is TGTGCCACCGGGAACAGGGCCTACAATGAGCAGTTCTTC. Residues: CATGNRAYNEQFF. Looking up the rest from reference TRBV15 and TRBJ2-1 gives the full variable domain: DAMVIQNPRYQVTQFGKPVTLSCSQTLNHNVMYWYQQKSSQAPKLLFHYYDKDFNNEADTPDNFQSRRPNTSFCFLDIRSPGLGDTAMYLCATGNRAYNEQFFGPGTRLTVL.

J is TRBJ1-5 and V is TRBV27; no definite D call. This CDR3 region has 13 residues. Germline CDR1 MNHEY, CDR2 SMNVEV (reference sequence). The V and J ends lost 0 bases and 4 bases respectively, with 4 bases between them. The CDR3 nucleotides are TGTGCCAGCAGTTTATCTGTAAATCAGCCCCAGCATTTT. It is translated as CASSLSVNQPQHF.

This rearrangement joins TRBV19 to TRBJ2-3; 9 bases match TRBD2. The ends lost 3 bases at V and 4 bases at J; junction bases unmatched: 11. CDR1 and CDR2 from the germline V gene are LNHDA and SQIVND (reference sequence). The CDR3 has 17 amino acids. The CDR3 DNA sequence: TGTGCCAGTAGTATGTGGGTTGCGGGGGGGCCCTCAGATACGCAGTATTTT. Its protein is CASSMWVAGGPSDTQYF.

This rearrangement joins TRBV29-1 to TRBJ2-1, with 10 nucleotides matching TRBD1. Trimming cost V 4 bases and J 9 bases; bases outside gene matches: 6. CDR3 length equals 13 residues. Germline CDR1 reads SQVTM; CDR2 reads ANQGSEA. This CDR3 is CSVGGQGLGEQFF. The CDR3 DNA is TGCAGCGTTGGGGGACAGGGGTTGGGTGAGCAGTTCTTC.

V usage is TRBV19 and J usage is TRBJ2-7; 7 nucleotides align to TRBD1. The length of the CDR3 is 16 residues. Germline values: CDR1 LNHDA, CDR2 SQIVND (reference sequence). V trimming: 5 bases; J trimming: 3 bases; junction bases outside the gene matches: 13. CDR3: CASSDELRDRDYEQYF. Here the CDR3 DNA reads TGTGCCAGTAGTGACGAACTACGGGACAGAGACTACGAGCAGTACTTC.